The 16 T cell receptor beta chains below come from one sample, sequenced in a study of immune evolution from preneoplasia to lung adenocarcinoma. The protocol was immunoSEQ multiplex PCR, while the TCRdb copy is restricted to in-frame clones and leaves out a portion. The sample includes approximately 5,400 clones, about three quarters seen only once; the top ten take over 6.5%. The sample consisted of FFPE lung adenocarcinoma in situ tissue. The origin of the receptors is a person aged 55-80 years with lung adenocarcinoma.

The gene calls are TRBV6-6 and TRBJ1-1; D unclear. Trimming removed 5 bases at V and 7 bases at J, with 11 bases between. Per the germline V gene, CDR1 is MNHNY and CDR2 is SVGAGI (reference sequence). The CDR3 has 12 residues. DNA of the CDR3: TGTGCCAGCAGTGACGGACCCTATGAAGCTTTCTTT. Its protein product is CASSDGPYEAFF.

The chain uses TRBV7-9 and TRBJ2-7, with D uncertain. Germline CDR1 is SEHNR and CDR2 is FQNEAQ (reference sequence). The CDR3 runs to 13 residues. The germline V and J ends were trimmed by 5 bases and 1 base, with 9 bases remaining between them. The CDR3 protein is CASSPQDSYEQYF. The CDR3 DNA sequence: TGTGCCAGCAGCCCTCAGGATTCCTACGAGCAGTACTTC.

This chain joins TRBV2 and TRBJ1-2; TRBD1 matches 8 bases. Germline assignment: CDR1 SNHLY and CDR2 FYNNEI. This CDR3 has 10 amino acids. The V segment lost 9 bases and the J segment 8 bases; nucleotides outside the gene matches: 2. The CDR3: CARTGEGYTF. The CDR3 DNA sequence: TGTGCCAGGACAGGGGAGGGCTACACCTTC.

The chain links TRBV6-7 to TRBJ2-2, with D hard to call. TRBV6-7 is an ORF, and what it does is uncertain. CDR3 size: 14 residues. V lost 8 bases, J lost 5 bases, and 15 bases lay in between. The CDR3 sequence: CASPPSDATGELFF. The CDR3, as DNA: TGTGCCAGCCCCCCTTCAGATGCGACCGGGGAGCTGTTTTTT.

V and J are TRBV4-3 and TRBJ2-6; D assignment may be TRBD1 or TRBD2 (7 bases each). The germline V gene encodes CDR1 LGHNA and CDR2 YSLEER. V was cut by 4 bases and J by 1 base, with 11 bases left in between. This CDR3 spans 16 amino acids. The CDR3 DNA reads as TGCGCCAGCAGCCTCAGGGGGGGGTCTGGGGCCAACGTCCTGACTTTC. This gives the protein CASSLRGGSGANVLTF.

The genes are TRBV7-9 and TRBJ1-2; D remains unclear. This CDR3 spans 13 amino acids. Germline CDR1 SEHNR, CDR2 FQNEAQ (reference sequence). Trimming cost V 4 bases and J 8 bases, with 14 bases left between them. The CDR3 region is CASSSNPLRGYTF. CDR3 nucleotide sequence: TGTGCCAGCAGCTCCAACCCCCTTAGGGGCTACACCTTC.

This chain uses TRBV6-1 with TRBJ1-5, with D possibly TRBD1 on 6 matching bases. The CDR3 is 15 residues long. Germline loops: CDR1 MNHNS, CDR2 SASEGT. V gave up 4 bases and J gave up 4 bases, with 14 bases separating them. CDR3 protein: CASSAGLTGNQPQHF. CDR3 sequence (DNA): TGTGCCAGCAGTGCTGGACTCACAGGGAATCAGCCCCAGCATTTT.

This clone was counted a few times. The chain links TRBV19 to TRBJ1-6; 8 bases line up with TRBD1. Germline trimming cut 5 bases from V and 8 bases from J; bases unmatched to any gene: 5. Germline V gene lookup returns CDR1 LNHDA and CDR2 SQIVND (reference sequence). The CDR3 sequence is 14 residues long. This CDR3 is CASSFGQGYSPLHF. The CDR3 DNA sequence: TGTGCCAGTAGTTTTGGACAGGGTTATTCACCCCTCCACTTT.

This clone was seen more than once but under ten times. The V gene is TRBV19, the J gene TRBJ1-5; 7 positions agree with TRBD1. Germline V CDR1 and CDR2: LNHDA, SQIVND (reference sequence). The CDR3 consists of 14 residues. V lost 4 bases to trimming and J lost 6 bases; unmatched junction nucleotides: 6. The CDR3 nucleotides read TGTGCCAGTAGTAGACAGGGAGCGGGTCAGCCCCAGCATTTT. Translated: CASSRQGAGQPQHF.

This sequence joins TRBV28 and TRBJ2-5; no clear D. This CDR3 contains 13 residues. V was pared by 7 bases and J by 2 bases, with 11 bases between. From germline, CDR1 is MDHEN and CDR2 SYDVKM. The DNA for the CDR3 is TGTGCCAGCAACCCCACCACTCAAGAGACCCAGTACTTC. The encoded protein is CASNPTTQETQYF. The whole variable domain, filled in from reference TRBV28 and TRBJ2-5, reads DVKVTQSSRYLVKRTGEKVFLECVQDMDHENMFWYRQDPGLGLRLIYFSYDVKMKEKGDIPEGYSVSREKKERFSLILESASTNQTSMYLCASNPTTQETQYFGPGTRLLVL.

The chain joins TRBV7-3 to TRBJ2-2; D possibly corresponds to TRBD1 (6 bases). There are 14 residues in the CDR3. Trimming stripped 5 bases from V and 2 bases from J, with 9 bases between. Germline loops: CDR1 SGHTA, CDR2 FQGTGA. As DNA, the CDR3 is TGTGCCAGCAGCCGACAGGCCAACACCGGGGAGCTGTTTTTT. Translated, it gives CASSRQANTGELFF.

CDR3 bases: TGTGCCAGTAATAGCGCTGGAAACACCATATATTTT. It specifies CASNSAGNTIYF. V gene TRBV19 combines with J gene TRBJ1-3, with D unresolved. Looked up from germline, CDR1 is LNHDA and CDR2 is SQIVND (reference sequence). This CDR3 comprises 12 residues. Trimming shortened V by 7 bases and J by 2 bases, and 6 bases separated the two germline ends.

The chain combines TRBV4-1 with TRBJ2-1; D is possibly TRBD1 (5 bases). The ends were cut back, 0 bases at V and 9 bases at J, with 12 bases in the middle. Germline CDR1 MGHRA, CDR2 YSYEKL. This CDR3 has 14 residues. The CDR3 bases are TGCGCCAGCAGCCAAGATCGGGTAAGGGGTGAGCAGTTCTTC. Protein product: CASSQDRVRGEQFF.

The V gene is TRBV14, the J gene TRBJ2-7; the match to TRBD1 covers 12 bases. CDR1 is SGHDN and CDR2 is FVKESK in the germline V gene. Unmatched junction bases numbered 8, after V lost 3 bases and J lost 8 bases. The length of the CDR3 is 15 residues. The CDR3 DNA is TGTGCCAGCAGCCAGGGGACAGGGGGCGGATGGCAGCAGTACTTC. As protein: CASSQGTGGGWQQYF.

The genes are TRBV5-1 and TRBJ2-3; possible D gene TRBD2, 6 bases. Trimming cost V 8 bases and J 5 bases, with 15 bases left between them. The CDR3 spans 13 residues. Germline CDR1 reads SGHRS; CDR2 reads YFSETQ. The CDR3 DNA sequence: TGCGCCAGTGGAGGGGCCTCACGAGATACGCAGTATTTT. It specifies CASGGASRDTQYF.

This chain links TRBV6-5 with TRBJ2-5; D might be TRBD1 (6 bases). V shed 3 bases and J shed 5 bases, with 16 bases lying between them. The CDR3 spans 15 residues. Germline V gene lookup returns CDR1 MNHEY and CDR2 SVGAGI. CDR3 DNA: TGTGCCAGCAGTTATTTCGCGGACAGACAGGAGACCCAGTACTTC. Translating gives CASSYFADRQETQYF.